One sample yielded the 5 T cell receptor beta chains listed below, sequenced in a study of blood T cell repertoires in COVID-19. TCRdb keeps only in-frame clones here, not all; method: immunoSEQ multiplex PCR. Of approximately 150,000 clones in the sample, about nine tenths were seen once. Sequenced sample: peripheral blood. These receptors all stem from a woman between 55 and 75 years old who had recovered from COVID-19.

The rearrangement links TRBV4-2 to TRBJ1-3; TRBD1 is a possible D gene (6 bases). CDR3 length: 15 residues. V lost 1 base to trimming and J lost 4 bases, with 11 bases between them. Germline lookup yields CDR1 LGHNA and CDR2 YNFKEQ. CDR3 nucleotides: TGTGCCAGCAGCCAAGCGGGGGGCCTGGGAAACACCATATATTTT. Encoded protein: CASSQAGGLGNTIYF.

J is TRBJ2-7 and V is TRBV5-5; D might be TRBD1 (5 bases). Germline V gene sequence: CDR1 SGHKS, CDR2 YYEKEE (reference sequence). Trimming took 4 bases from V and 6 from J, leaving 11 bases between them. CDR3 length: 12 amino acids. CDR3 region: CASSRSGFEQYF. DNA of the CDR3: TGTGCCAGCAGCAGATCAGGGTTCGAGCAGTACTTC.

This chain uses TRBV5-4 with TRBJ1-1; a possible D gene is TRBD1 (6 bases). V lost 4 bases to trimming and J lost 2 bases, with 21 bases between them. The germline V gene has CDR1 SGHNT and CDR2 YYREEE (reference sequence). The CDR3 consists of 17 residues. The chain's CDR3 is CASSLPLAGGLNTEAFF. DNA of the CDR3: TGTGCCAGCAGCCTACCCCTGGCGGGGGGCCTTAACACTGAAGCTTTCTTT.

The chain uses TRBV5-1 and TRBJ2-3, with TRBD2 matching over 7 bases. The CDR3 sequence is 15 residues long. V was clipped by 1 base and J by 5 bases; unmatched bases: 7. In germline, CDR1 is SGHRS, CDR2 YFSETQ. CDR3 sequence (DNA): TGCGCCAGCAGCTTGTGGGAACGGGGGGAAGATACGCAGTATTTT. It codes for CASSLWERGEDTQYF.

The rearrangement links TRBV2 to TRBJ1-2, with a tentative D call TRBD1 (6 bases). V shed 5 bases and J shed 3 bases, with 10 bases lying between them. The CDR3 is made up of 13 amino acids. CDR1 SNHLY and CDR2 FYNNEI come from the germline V gene. The CDR3 nucleotides are TGTGCCAGCAGTAGGGGGGGCCACTATGGCTACACCTTC. This translates into CASSRGGHYGYTF.